These 27 T cell receptor beta chains came from one sample sequenced in a study of cytomegalovirus exposure and HLA in healthy donors (dated 2017 in TCRdb). The library was obtained by the immunoSEQ multiplex PCR assay. The multiplex PCR relied on a mix of 60 forward primers for TCR Vbeta segments and 13 reverse primers for TCR Jbeta segments. As stored in TCRdb, this immuneACCESS dataset retains in-frame rearrangements with V and J assigned. A fraction of the clones does not appear; measured against another copy, unresolved V genes explain less than half of the discrepancy, and the remainder lacks a known reason. This sample gives 130,000 to 150,000 clones in total; over 75% of them show up just once. The ten largest clones take up roughly 2.9% of the sample. The sample comprised PBMCs. Receptors were obtained from a woman under 40 in good health and CMV-seronegative.

J is TRBJ2-2 and V is TRBV7-2, with D possibly TRBD1 on 7 matching bases. Trimming pared 2 bases from V and 4 bases from J, leaving 11 bases between. CDR1 is SGHTA, CDR2 FQGNSA, per germline. The CDR3 extends over 15 amino acids. CDR3 bases: TGTGCCAGCAGCTTACAGGGGGGCGGCACCGGGGAGCTGTTTTTT. Its protein is CASSLQGGGTGELFF. Full variable domain (remainder filled in from reference TRBV7-2 and TRBJ2-2): GAGVSQSPSNKVTEKGKDVELRCDPISGHTALYWYRQSLGQGLEFLIYFQGNSAPDKSGLPSDRFSAERTGGSVSTLTIQRTQQEDSAVYLCASSLQGGGTGELFFGEGSRLTVL.

V gene TRBV30 combines with J gene TRBJ1-6; 9 bases map to TRBD1. CDR1 is GTSNPN, CDR2 SVGIG, per germline (reference sequence). The CDR3 loop spans 13 amino acids. Losses at the gene ends were 8 bases for V and 6 bases for J; bases not matched to a gene: 5. The CDR3 region has the DNA TGTGCCGAGGGACAGGGAAGTAATTCACCCCTCCACTTT. It translates to CAEGQGSNSPLHF. Full variable domain (missing parts from reference TRBV30 and TRBJ1-6): SQTIHQWPATLVQPVGSPLSLECTVEGTSNPNLYWYRQAAGRGLQLLFYSVGIGQISSEVPQNLSASRPQDRQFILSSKKLLLSDSGFYLCAEGQGSNSPLHFGNGTRLTVT.

The V call is TRBV6-1, the J call TRBJ2-5, with a possible D match to TRBD1 (6 bases). V lost 4 bases and J lost 2, with 17 bases in between. CDR1 and CDR2 (germline): MNHNS, SASEGT. The CDR3 spans 16 residues. The CDR3 loop is CASSVTPGHAQETQYF. The CDR3 DNA reads as TGTGCCAGCAGTGTAACCCCGGGACACGCTCAAGAGACCCAGTACTTC.

This clone was found once. The chain couples TRBV7-8 to TRBJ2-3, with 7 bases that match TRBD2. Trimming cost V 3 bases and J 11 bases; bases outside gene matches: 11. CDR1 and CDR2 (germline): SGHVS, FQNEAQ. The CDR3 is 14 amino acids. Here the CDR3 reads CASSFVSRGGEQYF. DNA for the CDR3: TGTGCCAGCAGCTTCGTAAGCCGTGGGGGGGAGCAGTATTTT.

This chain connects TRBV6-1 to TRBJ2-2; TRBD1 might be the D (5 bases). This CDR3 region has 16 residues. The V gene lost 2 bases and the J gene lost 0 bases, with 10 bases spanning the gap. CDR1 is MNHNS and CDR2 is SASEGT in the germline V gene. The CDR3 DNA sequence: TGTGCCAGCAGTGAACGGACACCCGCGAACACCGGGGAGCTGTTTTTT. Translating it yields CASSERTPANTGELFF.

The chain employs TRBV5-8 and TRBJ1-2, with D possibly TRBD1 on 5 matching bases. Germline-derived CDR1 and CDR2 are SGHTS and YDEGEE. CDR3 size: 13 residues. V was clipped by 4 bases and J by 4 bases, with 11 bases between them. The CDR3 loop reads CASSPGLTYGYTF. Written as DNA, the CDR3 is TGTGCCAGCAGCCCGGGACTTACCTATGGCTACACCTTC.

The rearrangement uses TRBV5-4 and TRBJ2-3; 7 bases map to TRBD2. This CDR3 is built from 19 residues. V was pared by 4 bases and J by 1 base, with 18 bases of the junction left unmatched. The germline gives CDR1 SGHNT, CDR2 YYREEE (reference sequence). The CDR3 sequence is CASSNPTKRDETRTDTQYF. CDR3 coding DNA: TGTGCCAGCAGCAATCCAACCAAGCGGGACGAGACACGCACAGATACGCAGTATTTT.

This chain connects TRBV18 to TRBJ1-6, with unresolved D. Germline CDR1 is KGHSH and CDR2 is LQKENI. Trimming removed 6 bases at V and 7 bases at J, with 4 bases between. The CDR3 has 11 amino acids. The CDR3 loop reads CASSANSPLHF. CDR3 bases: TGTGCCAGCTCGGCCAATTCACCCCTCCACTTT.

This chain uses TRBV7-9 with TRBJ1-1; D is ambiguous. The CDR3 length is 17 residues. Germline V CDR1 and CDR2: SEHNR, FQNEAQ (reference sequence). V was pared by 1 base and J by 1 base, with 16 bases between. The CDR3 loop reads CASSLGAVALENTEAFF. CDR3 sequence (DNA): TGTGCCAGCAGCTTAGGGGCCGTGGCGTTAGAGAACACTGAAGCTTTCTTT.

This clone was counted once. The rearrangement links TRBV12-5 to TRBJ2-3, with TRBD1 matching over 8 bases. The germline CDR1 and CDR2 sequences are LGHNT and FRNRAP. The CDR3 is made up of 16 amino acids. J lost 4 bases, V lost 0 bases, and 6 bases had no gene match. The CDR3 nucleotides read TGTGCTAGTGGTTTGGTCGACAGGGGTAATGCAGATACGCAGTATTTT. Encoded protein: CASGLVDRGNADTQYF.

The chain combines TRBV7-9 with TRBJ2-1, with D possibly being TRBD1 (6 bases). V lost 2 bases to trimming and J lost 10 bases, with 18 bases between them. The CDR3 is 15 residues long. From germline, CDR1 is SEHNR and CDR2 FQNEAQ (reference sequence). The CDR3 sequence is CASSLTPLGAAEQFF. CDR3 in DNA: TGTGCCAGCAGCTTAACGCCTTTGGGGGCGGCAGAGCAGTTCTTC.

The sample holds many counts of this clone. The chain couples TRBV6-1 to TRBJ1-2, with TRBD1 matching over 11 bases. Germline-derived CDR1 and CDR2 are MNHNS and SASEGT. This CDR3 has 15 amino acids. V was pared by 1 base and J by 4 bases, with 2 bases of the junction left unmatched. CDR3 bases: TGTGCCAGCAGTGAAGGGACAGGGGGCGCCTATGGCTACACCTTC. It is translated as CASSEGTGGAYGYTF.

CDR3 sequence: CAWSPTRQWGQETQYF. CDR3 nucleotides: TGTGCCTGGAGTCCCACGAGACAGTGGGGCCAAGAGACCCAGTACTTC. This chain links TRBV30 with TRBJ2-5, with D perhaps matching TRBD1 (5 bases). Between the trimmed V and J ends, which lost 2 bases and 1 base, there was a span of 17 bases. CDR1 and CDR2 from the germline V gene are GTSNPN and SVGIG (reference sequence). The length of the CDR3 is 16 residues.

The rearrangement links TRBV27 to TRBJ1-2, with D perhaps TRBD1 (6 bases). The CDR3 covers 14 residues. V was cut by 4 bases and J by 5 bases, with 14 bases left in between. The germline CDR1 and CDR2 sequences are MNHEY and SMNVEV (reference sequence). The CDR3 DNA is TGTGCCAGCAGTTGGGGGCAGAGCTCATATGGCTACACCTTC. Its translation: CASSWGQSSYGYTF.

In this sample, this clone turned up once. The V and J genes are TRBV29-1 and TRBJ2-3, with 8 bases fitting TRBD2. The CDR3 runs to 14 residues. The J segment lost 6 bases and the V segment lost 0 bases, leaving 5 bases of the junction unmatched. From germline, CDR1 is SQVTM and CDR2 ANQGSEA. The CDR3: CSVEDRGGPDTQYF. The CDR3 DNA reads TGCAGCGTTGAAGATCGGGGGGGCCCGGATACGCAGTATTTT.

This sequence joins TRBV6-1 and TRBJ2-1; 9 positions match TRBD1. Germline CDR1 is MNHNS and CDR2 is SASEGT. The CDR3 is 15 residues long. Trimming at V came to 5 bases and at J to 9 bases, leaving 11 bases not matched to a gene. CDR3 nucleotide sequence: TGTGCCAGCAGTAAAATGGACAGGGGCAGGGGTGAGCAGTTCTTC. It specifies CASSKMDRGRGEQFF.

This chain connects TRBV11-3 to TRBJ2-3; 10 bases line up with TRBD2. The junction had 4 bases not matched to a gene; V was cut back by 5 bases and J by 5 bases. Germline lookup yields CDR1 SGHNT and CDR2 YENEEA. This CDR3 contains 14 residues. The DNA for the CDR3 is TGTGCCAGCAGCGCGAGCGGGAGGGTAGATACGCAGTATTTT. Protein product: CASSASGRVDTQYF.

CDR3 in amino acids: CASSRGGAGQPQHF. Written as DNA, the CDR3 is TGTGCCAGCAGCCGAGGGGGCGCGGGTCAGCCCCAGCATTTT. The chain carries TRBV7-2 and TRBJ1-5, with 7 bases matching TRBD1. Germline values: CDR1 SGHTA, CDR2 FQGNSA. The CDR3 loop spans 14 amino acids. V was pared by 5 bases and J by 6 bases, with 7 bases of the junction left unmatched.

The rearrangement uses TRBV6-1 and TRBJ2-7; 9 nucleotides align to TRBD1. J lost 3 bases, V lost 6 bases, and 6 bases had no gene match. The CDR3 is 14 amino acids. CDR1 MNHNS and CDR2 SASEGT come from the germline V gene. The CDR3 DNA follows: TGTGCCAGCAGGTACAGGGGGCGCCTCTACGAGCAGTACTTC. Amino acid sequence: CASRYRGRLYEQYF.

The chain recombines TRBV19 with TRBJ2-7, with 9 bases aligning to TRBD2. Germline assignment: CDR1 LNHDA and CDR2 SQIVND (reference sequence). This CDR3 has 17 amino acids. The junction had 12 bases not matched to a gene; V was cut back by 3 bases and J by 3 bases. CDR3 nucleotide sequence: TGTGCCAGTAGTATCCCAGGGGTGGTAGCGGGAGACTACGAGCAGTACTTC. This gives the protein CASSIPGVVAGDYEQYF.

As regards this clone: An end of the junction differs from the germline gene, which may be a read error. The chain carries TRBV7-9 and TRBJ2-7; D is perhaps TRBD2 (6 bases). The CDR3 is 14 amino acids. Germline values: CDR1 SEHNR, CDR2 FQNEAQ (reference sequence). This CDR3 reads CSSSLGGKPNEQYF. As DNA, the CDR3 is TGTTCCAGCAGCTTAGGAGGGAAGCCCAACGAGCAGTACTTC.

This clone was seen only once. The rearrangement uses TRBV11-3 and TRBJ2-1; maybe TRBD2 (7 bases). Germline CDR1 and CDR2: SGHNT and YENEEA. The CDR3 loop spans 16 amino acids. Between the trimmed V and J ends, which lost 1 base and 9 bases, there was a span of 19 bases. The CDR3 coding sequence is TGTGCCAGCAGCTTAGTCGCGGGGGCCCCCTCGGGTGAGCAGTTCTTC. Translating it yields CASSLVAGAPSGEQFF. Using reference TRBV11-3 and TRBJ2-1 for the parts outside the CDR3, the full variable domain is EAGVVQSPRYKIIEKKQPVAFWCNPISGHNTLYWYLQNLGQGPELLIRYENEEAVDDSQLPKDRFSAERLKGVDSTLKIQPAELGDSAVYLCASSLVAGAPSGEQFFGPGTRLTVL.

The chain has TRBV10-3 and TRBJ2-2; 7 bases are a match to TRBD2. After removal of 6 bases from V and 2 bases from J, the junction contained 6 bases not matched to a gene. CDR1 is ENHRY, CDR2 SYGVKD, per germline. This CDR3 spans 15 amino acids. The CDR3 reads CAIRAGVGNTGELFF. In nucleotides, the CDR3 is TGTGCCATCAGGGCGGGGGTCGGTAACACCGGGGAGCTGTTTTTT.

The rearrangement links TRBV4-1 to TRBJ1-2, with 9 bases that match TRBD1. Losses at the gene ends were 0 bases for V and 0 bases for J; bases not matched to a gene: 5. This CDR3 comprises 17 residues. The germline V gene has CDR1 MGHRA and CDR2 YSYEKL. Here the CDR3 DNA reads TGCGCCAGCAGCCAAGATATTGGGACAGGGACTAACTATGGCTACACCTTC. It encodes CASSQDIGTGTNYGYTF.

CDR3 sequence (DNA): TGTGCCAGTACCCAGGGGGCGGCGAACACTGAAGCTTTCTTT. As protein: CASTQGAANTEAFF. The rearrangement uses TRBV19 and TRBJ1-1; 8 bases are a match to TRBD1. This CDR3 has 14 amino acids. With 7 bases clipped from V and 1 base from J, the junction kept 5 bases outside the gene matches. In germline, CDR1 is LNHDA, CDR2 SQIVND (reference sequence).

The genes are TRBV6-5 and TRBJ1-1, with TRBD1 matching over 7 bases. CDR3 length: 14 amino acids. Germline trimming cut 5 bases from V and 5 bases from J; bases unmatched to any gene: 8. Germline V gives CDR1 MNHEY, CDR2 SVGAGI. The CDR3 loop reads CASSPQGVGTEAFF. In DNA, the CDR3 is TGTGCCAGCAGTCCGCAGGGGGTTGGGACTGAAGCTTTCTTT.

This clone was counted between two and nine times. The chain couples TRBV4-1 to TRBJ2-3, with D maybe TRBD2 (5 bases). Per the germline V gene, CDR1 is MGHRA and CDR2 is YSYEKL. The CDR3 totals 12 residues. With 4 bases removed from V and 6 bases from J, the gap between germline ends came to 8 bases. CDR3 in amino acids: CASSPGGDTQYF. In nucleotides, the CDR3 is TGCGCCAGCAGCCCCGGCGGGGATACGCAGTATTTT.